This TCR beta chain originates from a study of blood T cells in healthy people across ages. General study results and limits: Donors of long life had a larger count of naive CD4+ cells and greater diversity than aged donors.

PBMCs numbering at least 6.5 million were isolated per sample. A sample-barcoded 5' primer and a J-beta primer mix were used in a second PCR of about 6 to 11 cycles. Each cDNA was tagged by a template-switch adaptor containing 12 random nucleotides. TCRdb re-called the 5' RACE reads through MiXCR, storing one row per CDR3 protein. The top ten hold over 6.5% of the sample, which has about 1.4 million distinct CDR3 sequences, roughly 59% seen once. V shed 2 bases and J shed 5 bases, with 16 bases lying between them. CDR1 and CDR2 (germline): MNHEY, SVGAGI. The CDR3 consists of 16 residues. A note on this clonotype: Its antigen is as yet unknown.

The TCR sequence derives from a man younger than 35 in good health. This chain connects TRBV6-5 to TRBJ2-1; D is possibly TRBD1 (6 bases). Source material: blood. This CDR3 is CASSYGVSGDNNEQFF. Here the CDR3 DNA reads TGTGCCAGCAGTTACGGCGTGAGTGGGGACAACAATGAGCAGTTCTTC.